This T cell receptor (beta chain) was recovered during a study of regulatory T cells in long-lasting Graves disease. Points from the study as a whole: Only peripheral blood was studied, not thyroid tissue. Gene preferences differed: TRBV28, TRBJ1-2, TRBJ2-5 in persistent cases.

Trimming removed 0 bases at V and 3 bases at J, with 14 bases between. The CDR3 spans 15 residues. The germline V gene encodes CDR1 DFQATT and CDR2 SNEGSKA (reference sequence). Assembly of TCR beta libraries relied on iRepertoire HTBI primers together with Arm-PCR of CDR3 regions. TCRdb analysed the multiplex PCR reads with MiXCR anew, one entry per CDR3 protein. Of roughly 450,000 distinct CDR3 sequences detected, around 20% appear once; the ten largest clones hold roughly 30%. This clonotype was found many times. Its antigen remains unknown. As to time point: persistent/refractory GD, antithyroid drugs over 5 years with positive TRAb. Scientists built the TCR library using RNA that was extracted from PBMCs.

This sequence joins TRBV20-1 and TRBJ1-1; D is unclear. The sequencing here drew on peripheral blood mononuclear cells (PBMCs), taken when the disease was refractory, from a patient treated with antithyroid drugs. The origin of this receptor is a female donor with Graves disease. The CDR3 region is CSARDQDQPHTEAFF. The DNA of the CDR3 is TGCAGTGCTAGAGATCAGGACCAACCCCACACTGAAGCTTTCTTT.